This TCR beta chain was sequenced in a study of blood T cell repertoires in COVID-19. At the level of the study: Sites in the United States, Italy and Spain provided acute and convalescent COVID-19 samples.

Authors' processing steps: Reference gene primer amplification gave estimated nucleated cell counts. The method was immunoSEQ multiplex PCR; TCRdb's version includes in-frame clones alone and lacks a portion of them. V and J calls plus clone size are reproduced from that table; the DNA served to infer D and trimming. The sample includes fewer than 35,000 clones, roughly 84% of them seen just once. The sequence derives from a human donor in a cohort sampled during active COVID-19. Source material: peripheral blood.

CDR3 bases: TGTGCCAGTAGGACGATACAGGGAGATAATTCACCCCTCCACTTT. As protein: CASRTIQGDNSPLHF. J is TRBJ1-6 and V is TRBV19; a weak D match, TRBD1 (6 bases). The CDR3 spans 15 residues. The V end was cut by 6 bases, the J end by 5 bases, with 14 bases between. The germline CDR1 and CDR2 sequences are LNHDA and SQIVND (reference sequence).